The sample holds one count of the clone carrying this TCR beta chain. Produced via immunoSEQ multiplex PCR; TCRdb's table is partial and in-frame only. The table has 72,000 or so clones, 75% to 90% seen once; the top ten hold roughly 10%. The CDR3 runs to 15 residues. V was trimmed by 0 bases and J by 2 bases, leaving 12 bases between them. Germline CDR1 SGHRS, CDR2 YFSETQ. The sample comes from a study of OX40 agonist ivuxolimab in advanced cancers. This clonotype was sampled from an adult with an advanced solid tumor such as melanoma, head and neck, liver or kidney cancer. The chain has TRBV5-1 and TRBJ2-7, with D perhaps TRBD1 (6 bases). The source was CD4+ or CD8+ T cells sorted from blood, collected in a trial of the OX40 agonist ivuxolimab. CDR3 in DNA: TGCGCCAGCAGCTTGGATCCAGGGGTAACCTACGAGCAGTACTTC. This encodes CASSLDPGVTYEQYF.